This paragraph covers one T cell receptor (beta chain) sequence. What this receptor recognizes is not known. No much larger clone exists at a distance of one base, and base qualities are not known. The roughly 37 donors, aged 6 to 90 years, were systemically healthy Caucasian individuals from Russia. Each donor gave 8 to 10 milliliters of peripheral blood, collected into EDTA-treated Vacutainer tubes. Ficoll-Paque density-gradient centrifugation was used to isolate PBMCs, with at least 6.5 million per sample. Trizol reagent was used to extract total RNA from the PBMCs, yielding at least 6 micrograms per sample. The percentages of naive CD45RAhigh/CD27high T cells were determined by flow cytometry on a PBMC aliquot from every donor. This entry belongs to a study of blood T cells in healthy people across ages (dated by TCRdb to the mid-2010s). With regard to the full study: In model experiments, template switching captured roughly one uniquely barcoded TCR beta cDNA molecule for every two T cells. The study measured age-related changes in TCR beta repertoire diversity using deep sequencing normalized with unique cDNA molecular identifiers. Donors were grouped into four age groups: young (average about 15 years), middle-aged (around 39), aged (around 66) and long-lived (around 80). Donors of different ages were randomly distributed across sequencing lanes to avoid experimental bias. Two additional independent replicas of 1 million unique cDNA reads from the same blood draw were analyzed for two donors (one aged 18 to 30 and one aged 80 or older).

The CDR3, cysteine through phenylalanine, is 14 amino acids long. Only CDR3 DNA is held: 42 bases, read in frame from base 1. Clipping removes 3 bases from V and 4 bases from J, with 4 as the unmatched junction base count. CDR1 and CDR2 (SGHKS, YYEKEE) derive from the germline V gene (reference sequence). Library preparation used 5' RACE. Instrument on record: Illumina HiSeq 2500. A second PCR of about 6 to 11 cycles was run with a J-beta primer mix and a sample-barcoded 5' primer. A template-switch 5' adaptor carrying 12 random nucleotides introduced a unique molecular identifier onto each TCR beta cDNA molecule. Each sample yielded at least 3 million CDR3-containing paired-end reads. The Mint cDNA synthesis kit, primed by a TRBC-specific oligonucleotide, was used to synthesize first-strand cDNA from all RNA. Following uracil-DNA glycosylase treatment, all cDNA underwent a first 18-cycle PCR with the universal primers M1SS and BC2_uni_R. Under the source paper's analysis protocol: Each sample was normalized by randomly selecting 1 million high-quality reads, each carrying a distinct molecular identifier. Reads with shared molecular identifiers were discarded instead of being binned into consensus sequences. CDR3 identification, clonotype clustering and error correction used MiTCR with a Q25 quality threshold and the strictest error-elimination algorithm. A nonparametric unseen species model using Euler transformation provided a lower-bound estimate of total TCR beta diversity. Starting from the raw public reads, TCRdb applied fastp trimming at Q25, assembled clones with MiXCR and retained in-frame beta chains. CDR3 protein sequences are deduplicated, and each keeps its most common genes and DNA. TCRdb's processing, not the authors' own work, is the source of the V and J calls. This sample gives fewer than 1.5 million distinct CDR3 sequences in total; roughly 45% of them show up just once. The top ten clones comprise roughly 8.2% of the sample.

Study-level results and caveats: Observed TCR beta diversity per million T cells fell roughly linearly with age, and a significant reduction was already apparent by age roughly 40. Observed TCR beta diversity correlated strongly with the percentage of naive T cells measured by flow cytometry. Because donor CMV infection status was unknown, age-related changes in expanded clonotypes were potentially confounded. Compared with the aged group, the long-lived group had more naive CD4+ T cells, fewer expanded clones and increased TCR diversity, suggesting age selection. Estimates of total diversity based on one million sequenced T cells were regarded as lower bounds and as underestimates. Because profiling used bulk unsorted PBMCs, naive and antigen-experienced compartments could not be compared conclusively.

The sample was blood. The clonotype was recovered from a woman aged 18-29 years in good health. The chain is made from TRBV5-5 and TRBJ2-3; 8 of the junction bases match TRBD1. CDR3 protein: CASSWTDRADTQYF. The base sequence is TGTGCCAGCAGCTGGACGGACAGGGCAGATACGCAGTATTTT.